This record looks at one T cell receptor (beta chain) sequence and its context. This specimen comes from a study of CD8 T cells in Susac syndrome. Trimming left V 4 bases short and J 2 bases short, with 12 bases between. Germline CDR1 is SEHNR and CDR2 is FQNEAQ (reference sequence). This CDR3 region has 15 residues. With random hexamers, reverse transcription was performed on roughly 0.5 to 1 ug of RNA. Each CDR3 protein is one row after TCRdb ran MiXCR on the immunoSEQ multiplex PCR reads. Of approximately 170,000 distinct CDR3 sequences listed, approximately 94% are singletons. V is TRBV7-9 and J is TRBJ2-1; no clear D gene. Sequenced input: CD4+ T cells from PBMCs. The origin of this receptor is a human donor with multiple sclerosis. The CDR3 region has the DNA TGTGCCAGCAGCTCCCGCCGGGCTGCCTACAATGAGCAGTTCTTC. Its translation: CASSSRRAAYNEQFF. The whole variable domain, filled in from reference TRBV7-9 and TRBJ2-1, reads DTGVSQNPRHKITKRGQNVTFRCDPISEHNRLYWYRQTLGQGPEFLTYFQNEAQLEKSRLLSDRFSAERPKGSFSTLEIQRTEQGDSAMYLCASSSRRAAYNEQFFGPGTRLTVL.